These 14 T cell receptor beta chains originate from one sample sequenced in a study of blood T cell repertoires in COVID-19 (dated by TCRdb to 2018 to 2020). Libraries were constructed by the immunoSEQ multiplex PCR assay. TCRdb re-hosts the immuneACCESS table, in-frame sequences only. Its copies lack some clones; in the studies checked, an unresolved V gene accounts for under half of them, and the cause for the rest is not known. The sample profile shows some 150,000 clones; roughly four fifths of them were found once. The biggest ten clones account for approximately 7.7% of the sample. Sequencing was performed on peripheral blood. Receptor source: a man aged 35-49 years who had recovered from COVID-19.

For the CDR3, the DNA is TGTGCCAGCAGGATGGGGGACAGCGATTACAATGAGCAGTTCTTC. Residues: CASRMGDSDYNEQFF. This chain links TRBV6-4 with TRBJ2-1; 7 nucleotides line up with TRBD1. CDR1 MRHNA and CDR2 SNTAGT come from the germline V gene. The CDR3 totals 15 residues. V was pared by 6 bases and J by 4 bases, with 9 bases of the junction left unmatched.

V and J are TRBV5-6 and TRBJ2-5; tentatively, D is TRBD2 (6 bases). The germline V gene has CDR1 SGHDT and CDR2 YYEEEE. Trimming took 0 bases from V and 9 from J, leaving 6 bases between them. The CDR3 spans 11 residues. CDR3 protein: CASSLGGAQYF. CDR3 DNA sequence: TGTGCCAGCAGCTTGGGGGGGGCCCAGTACTTC.

The CDR3 DNA sequence: TGTGCCTGGAGTGTAAGGCAGGGGGCTGGCGAGCAGTACTTC. Its protein is CAWSVRQGAGEQYF. This rearrangement joins TRBV30 to TRBJ2-7; 8 bases map to TRBD1. Germline loops: CDR1 GTSNPN, CDR2 SVGIG (reference sequence). The CDR3 extends over 14 amino acids. V was clipped by 0 bases and J by 6 bases; unmatched bases: 7.

V gene TRBV7-2 combines with J gene TRBJ1-2; 7 nucleotides line up with TRBD1. Germline loops: CDR1 SGHTA, CDR2 FQGNSA. Trimming removed 0 bases from V and 3 bases from J; junction bases left unmatched: 1. The CDR3 runs to 14 residues. CDR3 in DNA: TGTGCCAGCAGCTTAGCCCAGGGGGACTATGGCTACACCTTC. Protein: CASSLAQGDYGYTF.

The chain recombines TRBV6-2 or TRBV6-3 with TRBJ2-3; D call uncertain. This CDR3 has 14 residues. With 3 bases removed from V and 0 bases from J, the gap between germline ends came to 7 bases. Germline loops: CDR1 MNHEY, CDR2 SVGEGT. CDR3 nucleotides: TGTGCCAGCAGTTATACGGGTAGCACAGATACGCAGTATTTT. Amino acid sequence: CASSYTGSTDTQYF.

This clone has only one observation. The chain is built from TRBV6-2 or TRBV6-3 and TRBJ2-1, with TRBD2 matching 12 bases. The V and J ends lost 2 bases and 6 bases, in that order; junction bases with no gene match: 8. The CDR3 covers 17 residues. Germline loops: CDR1 MNHEY, CDR2 SVGEGT. CDR3 coding DNA: TGTGCCAGCAGTTACAGCCCAACTAGCGGGAGGATCAATGAGCAGTTCTTC. Residues: CASSYSPTSGRINEQFF.

In DNA, the CDR3 is TGTGCCAGCAGCTTAGACGGTGACTACGAGCAGTACTTC. It encodes CASSLDGDYEQYF. The gene calls are TRBV7-9 and TRBJ2-7, with D uncertain. Trimming took 1 base from V and 3 from J, leaving 7 bases between them. The CDR3 runs 13 residues. CDR1 is SEHNR and CDR2 is FQNEAQ in the germline V gene (reference sequence).

The chain joins TRBV9 to TRBJ1-5, with 8 bases lining up with TRBD1. The V segment lost 5 bases and the J segment 2 bases; nucleotides outside the gene matches: 6. Germline CDR1 reads SGDLS; CDR2 reads YYNGEE. The CDR3 contains 15 residues. CDR3 amino acids: CASSVSGQGNQPQHF. CDR3 coding DNA: TGTGCCAGCAGTGTCTCGGGACAGGGCAATCAGCCCCAGCATTTT. Full variable domain (rest looked up from reference TRBV9 and TRBJ1-5): DSGVTQTPKHLITATGQRVTLRCSPRSGDLSVYWYQQSLDQGLQFLIQYYNGEERAKGNILERFSAQQFPDLHSELNLSSLELGDSALYFCASSVSGQGNQPQHFGDGTRLSIL.

The V call is TRBV2, the J call TRBJ2-3; D possibly corresponds to TRBD2 (5 bases). V was cut by 3 bases and J by 5 bases, with 12 bases left in between. This CDR3 is 14 amino acids long. Germline V CDR1 and CDR2: SNHLY, FYNNEI. Here the CDR3 reads CASSDGIVVDTQYF. The CDR3 bases are TGTGCCAGCAGTGACGGGATCGTGGTAGATACGCAGTATTTT.

About this clone: One end of the junction does not line up with germline, which may come from a read error. Here the CDR3 reads CASSALAGGQETQYF. The CDR3 nucleotides read TGTGCTAGCAGCGCTCTAGCGGGAGGGCAAGAGACCCAGTACTTC. The V gene is TRBV7-7, the J gene TRBJ2-5; 12 bases align to TRBD2. Per germline, CDR1 SSHAT and CDR2 FNYEAQ (reference sequence). The CDR3 is 15 amino acids.

The J gene is TRBJ1-3, the V gene TRBV5-4, with D maybe TRBD1 (5 bases). Germline lookup yields CDR1 SGHNT and CDR2 YYREEE (reference sequence). The CDR3 consists of 14 residues. Between the trimmed V and J ends, which lost 5 bases and 0 bases, there was a span of 9 bases. In nucleotides, the CDR3 is TGTGCCAGCAGTACAGGTTCCTCTGGAAACACCATATATTTT. This translates into CASSTGSSGNTIYF.

This clone was detected ten times or more. The V and J genes are TRBV4-1 and TRBJ2-1; tentatively, D is TRBD2 (5 bases). CDR3 length: 14 amino acids. CDR1 and CDR2 (germline): MGHRA, YSYEKL. The ends were cut back, 8 bases at V and 4 bases at J, with 15 bases in the middle. For the CDR3, the DNA is TGCGCCAGCCTTGGGAGTGAACGGTACAATGAGCAGTTCTTC. Translation: CASLGSERYNEQFF.

The rearrangement uses TRBV7-2 and TRBJ2-5; D is unresolved. Germline V gene lookup returns CDR1 SGHTA and CDR2 FQGNSA. The CDR3 consists of 12 residues. The ends were cut back, 5 bases at V and 5 bases at J, with 9 bases in the middle. The CDR3 spells CASSQRQETQYF. DNA for the CDR3: TGTGCCAGCAGCCAGCGCCAGGAGACCCAGTACTTC.

The CDR3 protein is CASSPGQGPEKLFF. CDR3 nucleotide sequence: TGTGCCAGCAGCCCCGGACAGGGGCCTGAAAAACTGTTTTTT. The rearrangement links TRBV7-9 to TRBJ1-4; 9 bases align to TRBD1. The CDR3 runs to 14 residues. V lost 5 bases, J lost 7 bases, and 5 bases stayed unmatched. CDR1 and CDR2 (germline): SEHNR, FQNEAQ (reference sequence).